This T cell receptor beta chain was identified during a study of shared clonotypes between healthy human individuals. Study details: The plates for each donor numbered three CD4 naive, three CD4 memory, two CD8 naive and one CD8 memory. Study results and caveats: A reduction in generation probabilities was seen for non-shared clonotypes relative to those shared by all four donors. Rarefaction curves obtained for sorted subsets showed sequencing incomplete despite large depth.

The assay was immunoSEQ multiplex PCR, and TCRdb's table has in-frame clones only and misses some. The repertoire holds 550,000 to 850,000 clones, over 60% seen once, with about 1.8% in the top ten. In the case of this clone: Its specificity is not known.

The CDR3 length is 15 residues. With V trimmed by 5 bases and J by 2 bases, 4 bases remained unmatched. Germline lookup yields CDR1 SGHVS and CDR2 FQNEAQ. The healthy adult donors were HIV-negative and reported no recent acute infections or vaccinations. This sequence was found in a woman aged 30 to 39 in good health. The chain combines TRBV7-8 with TRBJ1-3; TRBD1 aligns across 9 bases. The sample consisted of memory CD4+ T cells sorted from blood. The subset here: CD45RA-negative fraction. The CDR3 bases are TGTGCCAGCAGCACGACAGGGGGAACTGGAAACACCATATATTTT. Residues: CASSTTGGTGNTIYF.